The TCR beta chain described here comes from a study of radiotherapy plus CTLA-4 blockade in lung cancer. Chemo-refractory metastatic non-small-cell lung cancer patients underwent focal radiation alongside CTLA-4 blockade with ipilimumab. This CDR3 contains 13 residues. V trimming: 6 bases; J trimming: 8 bases; junction bases outside the gene matches: 9. In germline, CDR1 is SNHLY, CDR2 FYNNEI. Comments on this clone: Antigen: not known.

Study-level results: Response, reportedly, was best predicted by interferon-beta along with early blood T cell clone dynamics. The study found tumor-derived TCR clones expanded in blood after radiotherapy plus ipilimumab.

Produced via immunoSEQ multiplex PCR; TCRdb's table is partial and in-frame only. The sample includes around 100,000 clones, roughly 79% seen only once; the top ten take around 3%. The receptor's source is a human donor with non-small cell lung cancer who had a partial response to radiotherapy plus ipilimumab. Some clones in this sample may be carry-over from other donors' samples. The sequenced sample was peripheral blood, obtained from a patient treated with radiotherapy plus ipilimumab. The V gene is TRBV2, the J gene TRBJ1-2, with 7 bases matching TRBD1. The CDR3 loop reads CASSNTGVGGYTF. DNA for the CDR3: TGTGCCAGCAGCAATACAGGGGTCGGAGGCTACACCTTC.